A selection of T cell receptor beta chains follows, all from one sample in a study of OX40 agonist ivuxolimab in advanced cancers. Data came from immunoSEQ multiplex PCR; TCRdb stores just in-frame clones and leaves some out. The sample includes more than 60,000 clones, 80% to 90% of them seen just once. This sample comprised CD4+ or CD8+ T cells sorted from blood, obtained in a trial of the OX40 agonist ivuxolimab. These receptors were collected from an adult with an advanced solid tumor such as melanoma, head and neck, liver or kidney cancer. Each CDR3 is given with its conserved first and last residue. Each record gives: CDR3 DNA, CDR3 protein, D gene, J gene, clone size, V gene. A D gene is named only where the DNA matches it firmly. Clone sizes are given selectively: once, few, many, or a class where the clone is expanded.

DNA: TGTGCCAGCAGCCCAAGAATCACGAGCTACGAGCAGTACTTC
CDR3: CASSPRITSYEQYF
D: .
J: TRBJ2-7
size: .
V: TRBV13

DNA: TGTGCCAGTAGTAGCGAGATCTATGGCTACACCTTC
CDR3: CASSSEIYGYTF
D: .
J: TRBJ1-2
size: .
V: TRBV19

DNA: TGCAGTGGGCAACCAAACTATGGCTACACCTTC
CDR3: CSGQPNYGYTF
D: .
J: TRBJ1-2
size: .
V: TRBV20-1

DNA: TGTGCCAGCAGGGCAGGGTTCTATAATTCACCCCTCCACTTT
CDR3: CASRAGFYNSPLHF
D: .
J: TRBJ1-6
size: .
V: TRBV6-6

DNA: TGTGCCAGCAGCTTGGACCCGGCCGGGGTCAATGAGCAGTTCTTC
CDR3: CASSLDPAGVNEQFF
D: .
J: TRBJ2-1
size: .
V: TRBV5-5

DNA: TGTGCCAGCAGTGCCGGCTTATCTGGGGCCAACGTCCTGACTTTC
CDR3: CASSAGLSGANVLTF
D: .
J: TRBJ2-6
size: few
V: TRBV6-1

DNA: TGCGCCAGCAGCTTGGATCCGGGTAGTTGGAATCAGCCCCAGCATTTT
CDR3: CASSLDPGSWNQPQHF
D: .
J: TRBJ1-5
size: .
V: TRBV5-1

DNA: TGTGCCAGCAGTTACTCGACCAAGTTCTCTGGAAACACCATATATTTT
CDR3: CASSYSTKFSGNTIYF
D: .
J: TRBJ1-3
size: few
V: TRBV6-5

DNA: TGTGCCAGCAGTGAAAGGCTAGCGGGGGACTTCACAGATACGCAGTATTTT
CDR3: CASSERLAGDFTDTQYF
D: TRBD2
J: TRBJ2-3
size: .
V: TRBV2

DNA: TGTGCCAGCAGGCCTAGACAGGGTACCTACGAGCAGTACTTC
CDR3: CASRPRQGTYEQYF
D: TRBD1
J: TRBJ2-7
size: .
V: TRBV6-6

DNA: TGTGCCAGCAGCCCCGACTCGGGGTCACCCCTCCACTTT
CDR3: CASSPDSGSPLHF
D: .
J: TRBJ1-6
size: .
V: TRBV7-3

DNA: TGTGCCAGCAGCCCGCTCTACGAGCAGTACTTC
CDR3: CASSPLYEQYF
D: .
J: TRBJ2-7
size: .
V: TRBV7-2

DNA: TGTGCCATCAAAGACCGGGTCCTGGAGATAGATACGCAGTATTTT
CDR3: CAIKDRVLEIDTQYF
D: .
J: TRBJ2-3
size: .
V: TRBV10-3

DNA: TGTGCCAGCAGCCCTACAGGAAGCAATCAGCCCCAGCATTTT
CDR3: CASSPTGSNQPQHF
D: .
J: TRBJ1-5
size: .
V: TRBV7-8

DNA: TGTGCCAGCAGTTTATATACAGGCTTGAATAGTGAAGCTTTCTTT
CDR3: CASSLYTGLNSEAFF
D: .
J: TRBJ1-1
size: .
V: TRBV28

DNA: TGTGCCAGTAGTACCACCGGGACAGCTTATAACTATGGCTACACCTTC
CDR3: CASSTTGTAYNYGYTF
D: TRBD1
J: TRBJ1-2
size: .
V: TRBV19

DNA: TGTGCCAGCAGTTATACAGGAGCCGGGGAGCTGTTTTTT
CDR3: CASSYTGAGELFF
D: .
J: TRBJ2-2
size: few
V: TRBV2

DNA: TGCGCCAGCAGCCAAGACGGCGGTCGGTTTAATGAAAAACTGTTTTTT
CDR3: CASSQDGGRFNEKLFF
D: .
J: TRBJ1-4
size: .
V: TRBV4-1

DNA: TGTGCCAGCATAGGACAGGCCACCGGGGAGCTGTTTTTT
CDR3: CASIGQATGELFF
D: TRBD1
J: TRBJ2-2
size: .
V: TRBV2

DNA: TGCGCCAGCAGCTTGGCCGGGACACTGGTTACCGGGGAGCTGTTTTTT
CDR3: CASSLAGTLVTGELFF
D: .
J: TRBJ2-2
size: .
V: TRBV5-1

DNA: TGTGCCAGCAGCTTTCCCGGGTACCACGAGCAGTACTTC
CDR3: CASSFPGYHEQYF
D: .
J: TRBJ2-7
size: few
V: TRBV5-6

DNA: TGTGCCAGCTCAGGAGAATTGACAGGGTCTCATGGCTACACCTTC
CDR3: CASSGELTGSHGYTF
D: TRBD1
J: TRBJ1-2
size: .
V: TRBV18

DNA: TGTGCCAGTAGCCAAACAGGGGGCCAAGAGACCCAGTACTTC
CDR3: CASSQTGGQETQYF
D: TRBD1
J: TRBJ2-5
size: .
V: TRBV19

DNA: TGTGCCAGCAGCCTAGGGACAGGTTATCAGCCCCAGCATTTT
CDR3: CASSLGTGYQPQHF
D: TRBD1
J: TRBJ1-5
size: .
V: TRBV5-6

DNA: TGTGCCAGCAGCTTGTTTCTTTCGGCAGGGGGCGTCACCTACGAGCAGTACTTC
CDR3: CASSLFLSAGGVTYEQYF
D: TRBD1
J: TRBJ2-7
size: .
V: TRBV11-1

DNA: TGTGCCAGCGAGCGAAAGGGGGCAGCCTATGGCTACACCTTC
CDR3: CASERKGAAYGYTF
D: TRBD1
J: TRBJ1-2
size: .
V: TRBV2

DNA: TGTGCCAGTAGTATGTTAGGGGGCAATGAGCAGTTCTTC
CDR3: CASSMLGGNEQFF
D: .
J: TRBJ2-1
size: .
V: TRBV19

DNA: TGTGCCAGCAGTCGGGACAGCGAAAGGTCCACCTTC
CDR3: CASSRDSERSTF
D: TRBD1
J: TRBJ1-2
size: few
V: TRBV6-1

DNA: TGTGCCAGCAGTACCGGACAGGGGGATAACTATGGCTACACCTTC
CDR3: CASSTGQGDNYGYTF
D: TRBD1
J: TRBJ1-2
size: .
V: TRBV6-1

DNA: TGTGCCAGCAGCCCACGGGCAGACTCGTCCTACGAGCAGTACTTC
CDR3: CASSPRADSSYEQYF
D: .
J: TRBJ2-7
size: .
V: TRBV4-2

DNA: TGCGCCAGCAGCTCGGGACACCCTAACACTGAAGCTTTCTTT
CDR3: CASSSGHPNTEAFF
D: .
J: TRBJ1-1
size: .
V: TRBV5-1

DNA: TGCGCCAGCAGCCCTGAGGGACAGCCTAGGGATACGCAGTATTTT
CDR3: CASSPEGQPRDTQYF
D: .
J: TRBJ2-3
size: .
V: TRBV5-2

DNA: TGTGCCATCAGTGTGGGGACTAGCGCCAATGAGCAGTTCTTC
CDR3: CAISVGTSANEQFF
D: TRBD2
J: TRBJ2-1
size: .
V: TRBV10-3

DNA: TGTGCCAGCAGTCGGCTGGGGGACTCTAGAGCCAAAAACATTCAGTACTTC
CDR3: CASSRLGDSRAKNIQYF
D: .
J: TRBJ2-4
size: .
V: TRBV28

DNA: TGCGCCAGCAGGGAAATAGCGGGGGCCTCGAATGAGCAGTTCTTC
CDR3: CASREIAGASNEQFF
D: TRBD2
J: TRBJ2-1
size: few
V: TRBV5-1

DNA: TGTGCCAGTAACAAAGCGGGATCCTATGAGCAGTTCTTC
CDR3: CASNKAGSYEQFF
D: TRBD2
J: TRBJ2-1
size: .
V: TRBV19

DNA: TGTGCCAGCAGTTCGTATTCTGAAGCTTTCTTT
CDR3: CASSSYSEAFF
D: .
J: TRBJ1-1
size: .
V: TRBV27

DNA: TGCGCCAGCAGCTTGGTGGCCGGGGAAGAGACCCAGTACTTC
CDR3: CASSLVAGEETQYF
D: .
J: TRBJ2-5
size: .
V: TRBV5-1

DNA: TGCGCCAGCAGCTTGGTGAGCCCCGGAAACACCATATATTTT
CDR3: CASSLVSPGNTIYF
D: .
J: TRBJ1-3
size: .
V: TRBV5-1

DNA: TGTGCCAGTAGTATCGGCAACACCGGGGAGCTGTTTTTT
CDR3: CASSIGNTGELFF
D: .
J: TRBJ2-2
size: .
V: TRBV19

DNA: TGTGCCTGGAGTGTACAAAGGGGAAGCAATCAGCCCCAGCATTTT
CDR3: CAWSVQRGSNQPQHF
D: .
J: TRBJ1-5
size: .
V: TRBV30

DNA: TGTGCCAGCAGCGACTTGGGGGGCGTGAACGAGCAGTACTTC
CDR3: CASSDLGGVNEQYF
D: .
J: TRBJ2-7
size: .
V: TRBV5-4

DNA: TGTGCCAGCAGCTCGGGACAGGGCAACTCACCCCTCCACTTT
CDR3: CASSSGQGNSPLHF
D: TRBD1
J: TRBJ1-6
size: .
V: TRBV5-4

DNA: TGTGCCAGCAGCTTAGCCCTAGCCAAAAACATTCAGTACTTC
CDR3: CASSLALAKNIQYF
D: .
J: TRBJ2-4
size: .
V: TRBV13

DNA: TGTGCCAGCAGCTTGTCCGGGACGGGGACCTACGAGCAGTACTTC
CDR3: CASSLSGTGTYEQYF
D: .
J: TRBJ2-7
size: .
V: TRBV7-6

DNA: TGTGCCAGCTCACCACGGGACGGCGAGAACACTGAAGCTTTCTTT
CDR3: CASSPRDGENTEAFF
D: .
J: TRBJ1-1
size: .
V: TRBV18

DNA: TGTGCCAGCAGCAGCCCATCGACAGGGTGGAACACTGAAGCTTTCTTT
CDR3: CASSSPSTGWNTEAFF
D: TRBD1
J: TRBJ1-1
size: few
V: TRBV11-2

DNA: TGTGCCAGCAGCTTGTTGACAGGAGGCGATGGCTACACCTTC
CDR3: CASSLLTGGDGYTF
D: .
J: TRBJ1-2
size: .
V: TRBV11-2

DNA: TGTGCCACCAGCCCCGACAGGGGGGCCCAGTACTTC
CDR3: CATSPDRGAQYF
D: TRBD1
J: TRBJ2-5
size: .
V: TRBV15

DNA: TGTGCCAGCAGCGTATTCATGGGCACTGAAGCTTTCTTT
CDR3: CASSVFMGTEAFF
D: .
J: TRBJ1-1
size: few
V: TRBV9

DNA: TGCGCCAGCAAAAGCGGGGCCTACGAGCAGTACTTC
CDR3: CASKSGAYEQYF
D: TRBD2
J: TRBJ2-7
size: .
V: TRBV10-2

DNA: TGCGCCAGCAGTTTGGGACAGGGGACCGAGCAGTACTTC
CDR3: CASSLGQGTEQYF
D: TRBD1
J: TRBJ2-7
size: .
V: TRBV5-1

DNA: TGTGCCAGCAGCCGGAGGGCAGGGAATCAGCCCCAGCATTTT
CDR3: CASSRRAGNQPQHF
D: .
J: TRBJ1-5
size: .
V: TRBV7-2

DNA: TGCAGCGTGGGGCTATCCGGGGCAGATACGCAGTATTTT
CDR3: CSVGLSGADTQYF
D: .
J: TRBJ2-3
size: .
V: TRBV29-1

DNA: TGTGCCAGCAGTCCCGGGACGGAGCAGTTCTTC
CDR3: CASSPGTEQFF
D: .
J: TRBJ2-1
size: .
V: TRBV2

DNA: TGTGCCAGCAATGGGGACAGGGATGAAAAACTGTTTTTT
CDR3: CASNGDRDEKLFF
D: TRBD1
J: TRBJ1-4
size: .
V: TRBV2

DNA: TGCGCCAGCAGCCTACAGGGGTCAGAAAAACTGTTTTTT
CDR3: CASSLQGSEKLFF
D: TRBD1
J: TRBJ1-4
size: .
V: TRBV10-2

DNA: TGCGCCAGCAGCCAAGATTGGTCCGGGAGCGGGACCGGGGAGCTGTTTTTT
CDR3: CASSQDWSGSGTGELFF
D: .
J: TRBJ2-2
size: .
V: TRBV4-1

DNA: TGTGCCAGCAGCCAAGTTCTAGGGAAGGGGGAAGAAAAACTGTTTTTT
CDR3: CASSQVLGKGEEKLFF
D: .
J: TRBJ1-4
size: .
V: TRBV4-2

DNA: TGTGCCAGCAGACTAGCGGGGGGAAACACCGGGGAGCTGTTTTTT
CDR3: CASRLAGGNTGELFF
D: TRBD2
J: TRBJ2-2
size: .
V: TRBV6-5